This T cell receptor (beta chain) was recorded in a study of T cell responses to AZD1222 COVID-19 vaccine (dated by TCRdb to the early 2020s). Turning to the overall study: AZD1222 recipients given second doses at about 4 weeks or at about 12 weeks were pooled, since spike-specific TCR depth and breadth were not found to differ between the two schedules. TCR sequencing was performed for some 250 trial participants, of whom 200 to 210 were given two doses of AZD1222 and around 25 were given two doses of MenACWY control vaccine. Trial participants were enrolled by age into subgroups of 18-55, 56-69 and 70-plus years, and roughly 150, 30 and 60 TCR-sequenced participants, respectively, were included in these subgroups.

The CDR3 regions of human TCRbeta chains were subjected to immunosequencing. Per the authors' processing: Repertoire TCRs were matched against a reference library of SARS-CoV-2-specific TCRs generated with the MIRA antigen-specificity platform. Breadth was defined as the fraction of unique TCRs that were SARS-CoV-2-associated, and depth was defined as the fraction of total T cells that were SARS-CoV-2-associated. Using the MIRA data, each spike-specific TCR was mapped to the spike region that the TCR reacts to and placed in a CD4 or CD8 class. Log10-transformed breadth and depth values were compared by one-way ANOVA with Sidak's multiple comparisons tests. Here the immuneACCESS table is served through TCRdb, limited to in-frame sequences with V and J called. Missing clones are a known gap in these copies; in checked studies unresolved V genes cover under half, and the rest lacks a known reason. V and J calls and clone size are copied from that table; D and trimming were computed from the DNA. The sample table shows tens of thousands of clones, and roughly 90% are seen once. The ten biggest clones cover around 2.8% of the sample.

About this clone itself: Its antigen is unknown. No clone much larger than this one lies a single base away; base qualities are absent.

General findings and caveats noted by the study authors: Reportedly, almost half of the unique spike-specific TCRs recognized epitopes lying outside the regions that are mutated in the B.1.351 and B.1.1.7 variants. The 56-69-year group was small, and its depth increase did not reach significance, likely because of low power. Participants were mostly white British and included more females than males, and it was suggested by the authors that clonal diversity may have been underestimated. The whole spike protein was spanned by vaccine-associated CD4 TCRs, and dominant responses were seen in regions 160-218 and 743-854. After two AZD1222 doses, both the breadth and the depth of spike-specific TCRs were significantly higher than at day 0 and than in MenACWY recipients. Conclusions about previously exposed vaccinees are limited, since just six or seven AZD1222 recipients were seropositive for SARS-CoV-2 at baseline. Because no day 14 peak-response samples were available, the repertoires could be characterized only after the peak T cell response.

V was cut back by 7 bases and J by 8 bases, leaving a gap of 14 bases between them. Reading from cysteine to phenylalanine, the CDR3 counts 12 amino acids. The DNA shown is the 36-base CDR3, in frame from base 1. CDR1 and CDR2 are drawn from the germline V gene: MNHEY, SVGAGI. The sample's time point, from its label and the paper: baseline before first vaccination. Vaccinee samples came from UK trials COV001 and COV002, including a single-blind randomized controlled phase 2/3 trial of AZD1222 (ChAdOx1 nCoV-19) in healthy adults. For TCRbeta chain sequencing, PBMC samples were collected from trial participants at day 0 and at day 28 after the second dose.

The clonotype was recovered from an adult in good health. The specimen comprised peripheral blood, sampled on day 0 of AZD1222 vaccination. The chain uses TRBV6-5 and TRBJ1-2; D gene: possibly TRBD1, on 5 matching bases. The bases are TGTGCCAGCATTTCATACAGGTCCGGCTACACCTTC. Translated, this is CASISYRSGYTF.